This T cell receptor (beta chain) emerged from a study of cytomegalovirus exposure and HLA in healthy donors. CDR3 length: 15 amino acids. V shed 1 base and J 8 bases; nucleotides not matched to a gene: 4. CDR1 and CDR2 from the germline V gene are SGHTA and FQGNSA. The primer mix had 60 Vbeta and 13 Jbeta primers. Some clones are missing from TCRdb's copy, which holds only in-frame ones; the method was immunoSEQ multiplex PCR. The sample shows 150,000 to 200,000 clones, 81% of them seen only once. Sequencing was carried out using PBMCs. This TCR was recovered from a woman in her twenties or thirties in good health and CMV-seronegative. This chain links TRBV7-2 with TRBJ2-3; TRBD2 agrees at 12 bases. CDR3 amino acids: CASSLGLAGDPTQYF. The CDR3 region has the DNA TGTGCCAGCAGCTTAGGACTAGCGGGAGACCCTACGCAGTATTTT.